This entry lists 29 T cell receptor beta chains sequenced from one sample in a study of Graves' ophthalmopathy and Graves' hyperthyroidism. Amplification of the TCR beta CDR3 regions used RNA transcripts (as template). In the first round, RT-PCR was carried out with HTBI primers, and a multiplex PCR formed the second round. TCRdb itself ran the multiplex PCR reads through MiXCR, one entry per CDR3 protein. The table records 580,000 or so distinct CDR3 sequences, roughly 39% of them present only once. Input material: peripheral blood or thyroid tissue (not recorded which). All receptors derive from an adult man with Graves' hyperthyroidism.

This clonotype was seen repeatedly, ten times or more. The chain is built from TRBV12-3 or TRBV12-4 and TRBJ2-7; 10 positions match TRBD1. The CDR3 runs to 15 residues. V dropped 3 bases and J dropped 2; count of bases not matched to a gene: 4. DNA of the CDR3: TGTGCCAGCAGTTTCCGGGACAGGGGTGCCTACGAGCAGTACTTC. Residues: CASSFRDRGAYEQYF.

This clonotype was seen a handful of times. The rearrangement joins TRBV7-8 to TRBJ2-6, with 7 bases matching TRBD2. J gave up 2 bases and V 3 bases, and 4 bases lay outside the gene matches. The CDR3 runs to 16 residues. Per the germline V gene, CDR1 is SGHVS and CDR2 is FQNEAQ. The CDR3: CASSFLGGTGANVLTF. CDR3 in DNA: TGTGCCAGCAGCTTCCTCGGGGGGACTGGGGCCAACGTCCTGACTTTC. Supplemented by reference TRBV7-8 and TRBJ2-6, the full variable domain reads GAGVSQSPRYKVAKRGQDVALRCDPISGHVSLFWYQQALGQGPEFLTYFQNEAQLDKSGLPSDRFFAERPEGSVSTLKIQRTQQEDSAVYLCASSFLGGTGANVLTFGAGSRLTVL.

This clonotype was counted between two and nine times. The chain links TRBV7-9 to TRBJ1-4; a weak D match, TRBD1 (5 bases). Germline V gene sequence: CDR1 SEHNR, CDR2 FQNEAQ (reference sequence). V was cut by 4 bases and J by 0 bases, with 18 bases left in between. The CDR3 sequence is 18 residues long. The CDR3 sequence is CASSYSRWGETTNEKLFF. Here the CDR3 DNA reads TGTGCCAGCAGCTACAGTCGGTGGGGCGAAACAACTAATGAAAAACTGTTTTTT.

This clonotype was detected only a few times. The chain carries TRBV24-1 and TRBJ2-2; D unclear. Germline CDR1 and CDR2: KGHDR and SFDVKD. The V end lost 3 bases, the J end lost 6 bases, and 10 bases lay between the germline ends. The CDR3 has 14 residues. The CDR3 protein is CATSDPFRAGELFF. The DNA for the CDR3 is TGTGCCACCAGTGATCCCTTTAGGGCCGGGGAGCTGTTTTTT.

This clonotype came up many times. The chain recombines TRBV2 with TRBJ1-1, with D unclear. Germline CDR1 and CDR2: SNHLY and FYNNEI. With 7 bases removed from V and 3 bases from J, the gap between germline ends came to 6 bases. CDR3 length: 11 amino acids. CDR3 sequence (DNA): TGTGCCAGCAAAGTTTACACTGAAGCTTTCTTT. Encoded protein: CASKVYTEAFF.

This clonotype was detected many times. The genes are TRBV4-1 and TRBJ1-5; TRBD1 aligns across 8 bases. Germline CDR1 MGHRA, CDR2 YSYEKL. Trimming took 2 bases from V and 5 from J; bases not matched to a gene: 11. The CDR3 runs 17 residues. CDR3 sequence reads: CASSQSSTGDDDQPQHF. The CDR3 DNA is TGCGCCAGCAGCCAAAGCTCGACAGGGGACGATGATCAGCCCCAGCATTTT.

This clonotype was recorded many times. One end of the junction does not line up with germline, which may come from a read error. The chain recombines TRBV24-1 with TRBJ2-2; 10 positions agree with TRBD2. Germline V gene lookup returns CDR1 KGHDR and CDR2 SFDVKD. The CDR3 consists of 17 residues. The CDR3 here is CTTSDSGLAGVTGELFF. CDR3 DNA sequence: TGTACCACCAGTGATTCCGGGCTAGCGGGAGTTACCGGGGAGCTGTTTTTT.

The V gene is TRBV15, the J gene TRBJ2-3; D unresolved. The CDR3 runs 14 residues. The germline gives CDR1 LNHNV, CDR2 YYDKDF (reference sequence). V shed 0 bases and J shed 4 bases, with 8 bases lying between them. The CDR3 sequence: CATSRDLGSDTQYF. As DNA, the CDR3 is TGTGCCACCAGCAGAGATCTGGGGTCAGATACGCAGTATTTT. Full variable domain (outside the CDR3, taken from reference TRBV15 and TRBJ2-3): DAMVIQNPRYQVTQFGKPVTLSCSQTLNHNVMYWYQQKSSQAPKLLFHYYDKDFNNEADTPDNFQSRRPNTSFCFLDIRSPGLGDTAMYLCATSRDLGSDTQYFGPGTRLTVL.

This clonotype was detected ten times or more. The chain links TRBV20-1 to TRBJ1-5; D possibly corresponds to TRBD1 (5 bases). Germline V gives CDR1 DFQATT, CDR2 SNEGSKA (reference sequence). CDR3 length: 13 residues. V dropped 2 bases and J dropped 6 bases, with 11 bases sitting between them. This CDR3 is CSARQTVSQPQHF. As DNA, the CDR3 is TGCAGTGCTAGACAGACAGTGAGTCAGCCCCAGCATTTT.

This clonotype was detected many times. V gene TRBV7-8 combines with J gene TRBJ2-7; D remains ambiguous. The CDR3 is made up of 14 amino acids. Trimming took off 1 base at V and 5 bases at J, with 12 bases between the two ends. Germline V lookup: CDR1 SGHVS, CDR2 FQNEAQ. The CDR3 protein is CASSLEPARHEQYF. The CDR3 DNA reads as TGTGCCAGCAGCTTAGAGCCGGCGCGGCACGAGCAGTACTTC. Supplemented by reference TRBV7-8 and TRBJ2-7, the full variable domain reads GAGVSQSPRYKVAKRGQDVALRCDPISGHVSLFWYQQALGQGPEFLTYFQNEAQLDKSGLPSDRFFAERPEGSVSTLKIQRTQQEDSAVYLCASSLEPARHEQYFGPGTRLTVT.

Regarding this clonotype: A much bigger clone sits one base away, suggesting this may be a read error. The chain combines TRBV6-2 or TRBV6-3 with TRBJ2-7; D is possibly TRBD1 (6 bases). The V gene's germline CDR1 is MNHEY and CDR2 SVGEGT. The CDR3 loop spans 18 amino acids. V was clipped by 6 bases and J by 0 bases, with 24 bases between them. The CDR3 protein is CASRVTGHSNGPSYEQYF. In DNA form, the CDR3 reads TGTGCCAGCAGGGTTACGGGACACTCTAATGGACCCTCCTACGAGCAGTACTTC.

This clonotype was observed many times. This chain connects TRBV12-3 or TRBV12-4 to TRBJ2-5; 9 bases are a match to TRBD1. The J segment lost 9 bases and the V segment lost 6 bases, leaving 11 bases of the junction unmatched. CDR3 length equals 14 residues. The CDR3 sequence: CASRGQGSSMSQYF. DNA for the CDR3: TGTGCCAGCAGAGGACAGGGGAGCTCAATGTCCCAGTACTTC.

The sample holds many counts of this clonotype. The V gene is TRBV5-8, the J gene TRBJ1-2; D remains ambiguous. CDR1 and CDR2 (germline): SGHTS, YDEGEE. The V and J ends lost 5 bases and 0 bases respectively, with 8 bases between them. This CDR3 contains 13 residues. CDR3 region: CASRRRANYGYTF. Here the CDR3 DNA reads TGTGCCAGCAGACGTCGAGCTAACTATGGCTACACCTTC.

This clonotype came up many times. The rearrangement uses TRBV14 and TRBJ1-4; D gene unclear. The CDR3 has 14 amino acids. Germline-derived CDR1 and CDR2 are SGHDN and FVKESK. V was cut by 0 bases and J by 5 bases, with 7 bases left in between. The CDR3: CASSQDRRNEKLFF. The CDR3 DNA reads TGTGCCAGCAGCCAAGACCGACGCAATGAAAAACTGTTTTTT.

This clonotype was seen at least ten times. The chain recombines TRBV6-5 with TRBJ1-2, with 7 bases matching TRBD1. Trimming cost V 3 bases and J 8 bases; bases outside gene matches: 3. Germline CDR1 reads MNHEY; CDR2 reads SVGAGI. The CDR3 has 12 residues. This CDR3 reads CASSYTGEGYTF. CDR3 in DNA: TGTGCCAGCAGTTATACAGGGGAAGGCTACACCTTC.

This clonotype was counted ten times or more. The chain employs TRBV19 and TRBJ2-5; D uncertain. This CDR3 is built from 13 residues. Per germline, CDR1 LNHDA and CDR2 SQIVND (reference sequence). V shed 5 bases and J shed 2 bases, with 9 bases lying between them. DNA for the CDR3: TGTGCCAGTAGTCGGGCCAGACAAGAGACCCAGTACTTC. Protein product: CASSRARQETQYF. The whole variable domain, filled in from reference TRBV19 and TRBJ2-5, reads DGGITQSPKYLFRKEGQNVTLSCEQNLNHDAMYWYRQDPGQGLRLIYYSQIVNDFQKGDIAEGYSVSREKKESFPLTVTSAQKNPTAFYLCASSRARQETQYFGPGTRLLVL.

The gene calls are TRBV10-3 and TRBJ1-4; a weak D match, TRBD1 (6 bases). V dropped 8 bases and J dropped 5 bases, with 12 bases sitting between them. The germline CDR1 and CDR2 sequences are ENHRY and SYGVKD. The CDR3 contains 13 residues. The CDR3 here is CAISGAYNEKLFF. CDR3 coding DNA: TGTGCCATCTCAGGGGCCTACAATGAAAAACTGTTTTTT.

The chain joins TRBV4-1 to TRBJ2-3; D is unclear. V was pared by 4 bases and J by 4 bases, with 12 bases between. The germline gives CDR1 MGHRA, CDR2 YSYEKL. The CDR3 sequence is 14 residues long. The CDR3 DNA reads TGCGCCAGCAGCCCCTATCGCGAAGCAGATACGCAGTATTTT. It encodes CASSPYREADTQYF.

This chain connects TRBV9 to TRBJ1-4; 11 positions match TRBD1. With 4 bases clipped from V and 7 bases from J, the junction kept 6 bases outside the gene matches. Germline CDR1 is SGDLS and CDR2 is YYNGEE. The CDR3 extends over 15 amino acids. CDR3 protein: CASSRRGTGGEKLFF. In DNA, the CDR3 is TGTGCCAGCAGCCGACGCGGGACAGGGGGTGAAAAACTGTTTTTT.

This clonotype appeared a single time. The rearrangement links TRBV5-1 to TRBJ2-7, with 7 bases that match TRBD1. The CDR3 has 15 residues. The germline V gene has CDR1 SGHRS and CDR2 YFSETQ. The ends lost 1 base at V and 7 bases at J; junction bases unmatched: 11. Written as DNA, the CDR3 is TGCGCCAGCAGCTTGACCGGACAGGCCCTAGGGGAGCAGTACTTC. Protein sequence: CASSLTGQALGEQYF.

The chain carries TRBV10-3 and TRBJ1-5, with TRBD1 matching over 10 bases. The CDR3 length is 16 residues. With V trimmed by 6 bases and J by 7 bases, 12 bases remained unmatched. Per the germline V gene, CDR1 is ENHRY and CDR2 is SYGVKD. CDR3 sequence reads: CAIRWDRGGDEQPQHF. The CDR3, as DNA: TGTGCCATCAGATGGGACAGGGGAGGTGACGAGCAGCCCCAGCATTTT.

This clonotype was observed at least ten times. The J gene is TRBJ1-2, the V gene TRBV6-1, with TRBD1 identical over 8 bases. CDR1 and CDR2 (germline): MNHNS, SASEGT. The CDR3 runs 15 residues. The trim removed 6 bases at V and 8 bases at J, leaving 14 bases unmatched. CDR3 sequence reads: CASSLMDRAGGGYTF. The CDR3 DNA sequence: TGTGCCAGCAGCTTGATGGACAGGGCGGGGGGAGGCTACACCTTC.

The V and J genes are TRBV7-9 and TRBJ2-5, with 7 bases that match TRBD2. Per germline, CDR1 SEHNR and CDR2 FQNEAQ (reference sequence). The CDR3 is 13 residues long. The junction had 11 bases not matched to a gene; V was cut back by 5 bases and J by 11 bases. CDR3 DNA: TGTGCCAGCAGCCCGGGGAGGGGAGATACGCAGTACTTC. Protein: CASSPGRGDTQYF.

This chain links TRBV20-1 with TRBJ2-3, with D possibly TRBD1 on 6 matching bases. Between the trimmed V and J ends, which lost 0 bases and 0 bases, there was a span of 10 bases. Per germline, CDR1 DFQATT and CDR2 SNEGSKA (reference sequence). The CDR3 consists of 15 residues. CDR3: CSARDYGQSTDTQYF. The CDR3 coding sequence is TGCAGTGCTAGAGATTACGGACAGAGCACAGATACGCAGTATTTT.

On this clonotype: One end of the junction varies from germline; a read error may be responsible. J is TRBJ1-1 and V is TRBV5-1; D might be TRBD1 (6 bases). CDR3 length: 12 amino acids. Germline loops: CDR1 SGHRS, CDR2 YFSETQ. CDR3 nucleotides: TGCGCCAGCAGCTTTGGGGGCACTGAAGCTTCCTTT. Amino acid sequence: CASSFGGTEASF. Combining the CDR3 with reference TRBV5-1 and TRBJ1-1 gives the whole variable domain KAGVTQTPRYLIKTRGQQVTLSCSPISGHRSVSWYQQTPGQGLQFLFEYFSETQRNKGNFPGRFSGRQFSNSRSEMNVSTLELGDSALYLCASSFGGTEASFGQGTRLTVV.

This clonotype was picked up many times. The chain carries TRBV12-3 or TRBV12-4 and TRBJ2-7; 8 bases are shared with TRBD2. This CDR3 region has 15 residues. Trimming took 6 bases from V and 0 from J; bases not matched to a gene: 7. CDR3 residues: CASSISGGSSYEQYF. CDR3 DNA: TGTGCCAGCAGCATCAGCGGGGGTAGCTCCTACGAGCAGTACTTC.

The V and J genes are TRBV6-6 and TRBJ1-3; TRBD1 matches at 8 bases. V shed 6 bases and J 0 bases; nucleotides not matched to a gene: 4. There are 15 residues in the CDR3. Germline V CDR1 and CDR2: MNHNY, SVGAGI (reference sequence). The chain's CDR3 is CASRGQGGSGNTIYF. The CDR3 nucleotides read TGTGCCAGCAGAGGACAGGGAGGCTCTGGAAACACCATATATTTT.

V gene TRBV10-3 combines with J gene TRBJ2-3; 12 bases match TRBD2. Germline V gene sequence: CDR1 ENHRY, CDR2 SYGVKD. V lost 3 bases, J lost 3 bases, and 4 bases stayed unmatched. The CDR3 covers 16 residues. For the CDR3, the DNA is TGTGCCATCAGTGAATCTAGCGGGGGGGCTACAGATACGCAGTATTTT. Translated: CAISESSGGATDTQYF.

The chain recombines TRBV7-8 with TRBJ1-1; tentatively, D is TRBD1 (6 bases). The V gene lost 8 bases and the J gene lost 3 bases, with 19 bases spanning the gap. The length of the CDR3 is 15 residues. The germline CDR1 and CDR2 sequences are SGHVS and FQNEAQ. CDR3 sequence (DNA): TGTGCCAGCTCACCCCGGGGGCAATTGGACACTGAAGCTTTCTTT. This sequence encodes CASSPRGQLDTEAFF.